This TCR beta chain was identified in a study of OX40 agonist ivuxolimab in advanced cancers. About the research overall: While on treatment, patients had intravenous ivuxolimab at 0.01 to 10 mg/kg every 2 weeks. Patients treated during dose escalation were battling hepatocellular carcinoma, melanoma, renal cell or head and neck cancer. Prior therapy, whether anti-PD-1, anti-PD-L1 or anti-CTLA-4, was allowed, and 40% had some.

Clones were sequenced by immunoSEQ multiplex PCR, and TCRdb holds only the in-frame ones, with some missing. The sample has about 64,000 clones, roughly 84% seen once; the top ten hold approximately 2.9%. About this clone itself: The antigen is undetermined.

Study findings and constraints: Averaged across samples, CD8+ T cells carried more expanded clones than CD4+ did.

The sequencing here drew on CD4+ or CD8+ T cells sorted from blood, taken in a trial of the OX40 agonist ivuxolimab. The origin of this receptor is an adult with an advanced solid tumor such as melanoma, head and neck, liver or kidney cancer.

This chain's CDR3 is CASSLSASRTAQYF. CDR3 DNA sequence: TGTGCCAGCAGTCTATCCGCTTCCCGGACAGCTCAGTACTTC. The chain joins TRBV28 to TRBJ2-5; perhaps TRBD1 as D (6 bases). The V gene lost 5 bases and the J gene lost 11 bases, with 21 bases spanning the gap. Per germline, CDR1 MDHEN and CDR2 SYDVKM. The CDR3 covers 14 residues.